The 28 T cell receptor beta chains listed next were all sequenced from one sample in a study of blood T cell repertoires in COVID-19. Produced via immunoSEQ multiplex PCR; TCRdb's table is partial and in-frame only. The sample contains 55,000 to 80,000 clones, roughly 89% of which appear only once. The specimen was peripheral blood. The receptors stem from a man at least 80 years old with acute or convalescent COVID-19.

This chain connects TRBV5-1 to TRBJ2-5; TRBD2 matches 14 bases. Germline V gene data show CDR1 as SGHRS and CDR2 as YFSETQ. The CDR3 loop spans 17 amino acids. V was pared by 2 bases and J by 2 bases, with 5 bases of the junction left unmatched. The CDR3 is CASSLYGTSGGQETQYF. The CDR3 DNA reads TGCGCCAGCAGCTTATACGGGACTAGCGGGGGTCAAGAGACCCAGTACTTC.

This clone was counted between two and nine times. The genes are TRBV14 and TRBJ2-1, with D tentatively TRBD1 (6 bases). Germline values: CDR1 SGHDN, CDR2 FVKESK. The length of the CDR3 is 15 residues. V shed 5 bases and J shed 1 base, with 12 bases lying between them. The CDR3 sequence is CASSEGQRSYNEQFF. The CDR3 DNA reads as TGTGCCAGCAGCGAAGGACAGAGGTCCTACAATGAGCAGTTCTTC. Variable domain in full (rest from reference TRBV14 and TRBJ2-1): EAGVTQFPSHSVIEKGQTVTLRCDPISGHDNLYWYRRVMGKEIKFLLHFVKESKQDESGMPNNRFLAERTGGTYSTLKVQPAELEDSGVYFCASSEGQRSYNEQFFGPGTRLTVL.

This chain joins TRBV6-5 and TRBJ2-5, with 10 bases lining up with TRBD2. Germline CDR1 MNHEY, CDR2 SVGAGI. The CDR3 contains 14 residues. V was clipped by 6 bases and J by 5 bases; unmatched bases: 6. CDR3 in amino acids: CASSLAGGWETQYF. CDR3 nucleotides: TGTGCCAGCAGCTTAGCGGGGGGCTGGGAGACCCAGTACTTC.

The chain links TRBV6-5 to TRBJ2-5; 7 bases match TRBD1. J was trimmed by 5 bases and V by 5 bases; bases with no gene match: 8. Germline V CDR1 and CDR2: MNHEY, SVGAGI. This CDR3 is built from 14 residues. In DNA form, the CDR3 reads TGTGCCAGCAGTCGAGACAGGGTCGGCGAGACCCAGTACTTC. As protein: CASSRDRVGETQYF.

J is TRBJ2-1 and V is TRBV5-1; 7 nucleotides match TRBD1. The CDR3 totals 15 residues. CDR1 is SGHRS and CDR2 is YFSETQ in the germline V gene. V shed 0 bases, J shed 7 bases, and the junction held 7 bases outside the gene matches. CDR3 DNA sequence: TGCGCCAGCAGCTTGGAGGGGACAGCCTTGAATGAGCAGTTCTTC. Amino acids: CASSLEGTALNEQFF.

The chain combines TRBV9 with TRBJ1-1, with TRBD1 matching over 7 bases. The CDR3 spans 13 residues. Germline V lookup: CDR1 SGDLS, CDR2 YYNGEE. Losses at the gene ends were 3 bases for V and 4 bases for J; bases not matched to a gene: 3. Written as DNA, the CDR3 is TGTGCCAGCAGCGGATGGGACAGCACTGAAGCTTTCTTT. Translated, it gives CASSGWDSTEAFF.

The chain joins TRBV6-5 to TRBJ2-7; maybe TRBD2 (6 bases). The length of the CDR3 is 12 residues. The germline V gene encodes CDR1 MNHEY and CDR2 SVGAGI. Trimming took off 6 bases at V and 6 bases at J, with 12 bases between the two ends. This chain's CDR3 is CASSPLGGEQYF. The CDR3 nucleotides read TGTGCCAGCAGCCCCTTGGGGGGCGAGCAGTACTTC.

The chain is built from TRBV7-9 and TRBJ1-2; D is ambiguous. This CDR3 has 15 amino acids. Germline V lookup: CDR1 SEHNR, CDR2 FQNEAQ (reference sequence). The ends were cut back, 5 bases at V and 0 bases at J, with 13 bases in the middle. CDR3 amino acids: CASSPLRAANYGYTF. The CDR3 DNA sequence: TGTGCCAGCAGCCCATTGAGGGCTGCTAACTATGGCTACACCTTC.

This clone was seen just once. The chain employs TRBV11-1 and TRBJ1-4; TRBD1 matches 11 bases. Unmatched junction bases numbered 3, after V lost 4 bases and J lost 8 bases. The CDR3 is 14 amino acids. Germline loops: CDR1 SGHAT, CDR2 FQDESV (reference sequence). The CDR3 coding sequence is TGTGCCAGCAGCTCCGGGACAGGGGGAGAAAAACTGTTTTTT. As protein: CASSSGTGGEKLFF.

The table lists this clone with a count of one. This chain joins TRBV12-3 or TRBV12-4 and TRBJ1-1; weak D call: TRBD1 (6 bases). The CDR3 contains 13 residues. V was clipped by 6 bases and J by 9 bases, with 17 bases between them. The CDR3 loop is CASSIGQPDKAFF. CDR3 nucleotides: TGTGCCAGCAGCATAGGACAGCCCGATAAAGCTTTCTTT.

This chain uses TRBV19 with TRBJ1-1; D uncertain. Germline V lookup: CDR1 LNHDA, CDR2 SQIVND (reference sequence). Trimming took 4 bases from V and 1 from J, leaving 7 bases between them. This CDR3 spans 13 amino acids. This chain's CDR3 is CASSKSRNTEAFF. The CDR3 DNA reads TGTGCCAGTAGTAAATCCAGGAACACTGAAGCTTTCTTT.

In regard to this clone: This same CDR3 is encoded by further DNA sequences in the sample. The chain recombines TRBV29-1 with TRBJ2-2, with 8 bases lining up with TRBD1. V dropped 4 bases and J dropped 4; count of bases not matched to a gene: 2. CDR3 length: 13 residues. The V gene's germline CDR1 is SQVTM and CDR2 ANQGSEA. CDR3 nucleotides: TGCAGCGTTGGCCAGGGGGCCACCGGGGAGCTGTTTTTT. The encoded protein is CSVGQGATGELFF.

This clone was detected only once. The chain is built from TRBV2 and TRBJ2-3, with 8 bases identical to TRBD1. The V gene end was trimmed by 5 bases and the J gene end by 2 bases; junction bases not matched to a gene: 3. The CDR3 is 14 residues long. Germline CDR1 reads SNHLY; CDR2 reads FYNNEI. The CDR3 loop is CASSRTGYTDTQYF. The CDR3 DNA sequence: TGTGCCAGCAGTCGGACAGGGTACACAGATACGCAGTATTTT.

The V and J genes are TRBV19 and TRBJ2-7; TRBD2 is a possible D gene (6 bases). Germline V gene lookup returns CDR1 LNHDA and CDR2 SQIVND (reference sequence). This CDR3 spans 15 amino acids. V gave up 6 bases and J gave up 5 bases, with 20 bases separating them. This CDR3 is CASSPRRGIANEQYF. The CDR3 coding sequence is TGTGCCAGTAGCCCTCGGAGGGGAATAGCTAACGAGCAGTACTTC. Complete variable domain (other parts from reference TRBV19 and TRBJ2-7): DGGITQSPKYLFRKEGQNVTLSCEQNLNHDAMYWYRQDPGQGLRLIYYSQIVNDFQKGDIAEGYSVSREKKESFPLTVTSAQKNPTAFYLCASSPRRGIANEQYFGPGTRLTVT.

The CDR3 region is CASSRPLTGGRELFF. DNA of the CDR3: TGCGCCAGCAGCCGCCCCCTGACAGGGGGCCGGGAGCTGTTTTTT. The V call is TRBV4-1, the J call TRBJ2-2; 10 bases are shared with TRBD1. Germline trimming cut 4 bases from V and 9 bases from J; bases unmatched to any gene: 8. This CDR3 has 15 residues. Germline CDR1 reads MGHRA; CDR2 reads YSYEKL.

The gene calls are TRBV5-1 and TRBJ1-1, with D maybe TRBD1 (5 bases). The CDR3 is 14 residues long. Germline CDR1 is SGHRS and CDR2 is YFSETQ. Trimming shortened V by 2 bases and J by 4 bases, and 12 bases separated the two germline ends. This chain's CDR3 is CASSFGFRGTEAFF. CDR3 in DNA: TGCGCCAGCAGCTTCGGGTTTAGGGGCACTGAAGCTTTCTTT.

The CDR3 loop reads CASSPVGGGTEAFF. In DNA, the CDR3 is TGTGCCAGCAGCCCCGTTGGGGGGGGGACTGAAGCTTTCTTT. The V call is TRBV11-2, the J call TRBJ1-1; tentative D call: TRBD1 (5 bases). Germline V gene data show CDR1 as SGHAT and CDR2 as FQNNGV. The CDR3 length is 14 residues. V was trimmed by 5 bases and J by 5 bases, leaving 15 bases between them.

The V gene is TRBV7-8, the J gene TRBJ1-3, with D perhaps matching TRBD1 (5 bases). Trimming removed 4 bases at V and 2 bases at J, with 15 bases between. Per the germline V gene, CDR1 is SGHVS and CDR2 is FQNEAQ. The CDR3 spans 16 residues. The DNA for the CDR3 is TGTGCCAGCAGCTCGAACCAACCCAGGGCTGGAAACACCATATATTTT. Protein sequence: CASSSNQPRAGNTIYF.

CDR3 nucleotide sequence: TGTGCCAGCAGCCAGGACAGGGGCTCTGGAAACACCATATATTTT. Protein sequence: CASSQDRGSGNTIYF. The chain joins TRBV5-4 to TRBJ1-3, with 9 bases aligning to TRBD1. CDR1 is SGHNT, CDR2 YYREEE, per germline (reference sequence). The CDR3 has 15 residues. With 4 bases clipped from V and 0 bases from J, the junction kept 2 bases outside the gene matches.

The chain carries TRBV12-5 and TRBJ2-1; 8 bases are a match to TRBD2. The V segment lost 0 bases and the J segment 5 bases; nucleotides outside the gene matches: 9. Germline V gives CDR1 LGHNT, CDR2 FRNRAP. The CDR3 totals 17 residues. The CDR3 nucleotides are TGTGCTAGTGGTTTGGTACGCCTGTTAGCGGGACACAATGAGCAGTTCTTC. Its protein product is CASGLVRLLAGHNEQFF.

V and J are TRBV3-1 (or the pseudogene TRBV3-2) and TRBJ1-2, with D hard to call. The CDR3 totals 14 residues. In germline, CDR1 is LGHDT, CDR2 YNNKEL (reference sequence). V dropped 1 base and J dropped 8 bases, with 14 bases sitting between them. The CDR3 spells CASSQGSRETGYTF. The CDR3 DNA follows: TGTGCCAGCAGCCAAGGTAGCCGGGAGACAGGCTACACCTTC.

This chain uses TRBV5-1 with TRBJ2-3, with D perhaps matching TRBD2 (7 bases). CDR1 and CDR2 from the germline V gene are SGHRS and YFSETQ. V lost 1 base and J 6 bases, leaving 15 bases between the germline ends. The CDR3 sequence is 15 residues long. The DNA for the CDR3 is TGCGCCAGCAGCTTGAGGGGGGGGCCTGAGGATACGCAGTATTTT. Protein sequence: CASSLRGGPEDTQYF.

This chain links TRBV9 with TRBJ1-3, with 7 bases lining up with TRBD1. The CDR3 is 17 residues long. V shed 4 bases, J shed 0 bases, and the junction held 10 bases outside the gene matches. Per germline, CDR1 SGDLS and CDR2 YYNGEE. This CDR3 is CASSLRQGTYSGNTIYF. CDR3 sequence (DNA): TGTGCCAGCAGCCTCCGACAGGGAACCTACTCTGGAAACACCATATATTTT.

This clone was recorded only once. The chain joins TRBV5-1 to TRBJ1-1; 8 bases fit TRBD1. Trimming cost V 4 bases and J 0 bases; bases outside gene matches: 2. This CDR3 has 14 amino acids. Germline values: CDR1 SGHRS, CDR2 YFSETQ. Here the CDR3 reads CASSLDRVNTEAFF. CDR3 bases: TGCGCCAGCAGCCTGGACAGGGTGAACACTGAAGCTTTCTTT.

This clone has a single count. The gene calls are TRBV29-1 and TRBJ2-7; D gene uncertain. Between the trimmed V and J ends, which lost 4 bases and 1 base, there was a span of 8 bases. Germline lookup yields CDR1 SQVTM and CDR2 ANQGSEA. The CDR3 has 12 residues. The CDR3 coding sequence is TGCAGCGTTGGGCAGGTATCCTACGAGCAGTACTTC. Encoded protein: CSVGQVSYEQYF.

CDR3 region: CASSVGAEYGYTF. As DNA, the CDR3 is TGTGCCAGCAGCGTAGGGGCAGAATATGGCTACACCTTC. The chain recombines TRBV9 with TRBJ1-2; the D is unclear. This CDR3 is built from 13 residues. Trimming took off 0 bases at V and 5 bases at J, with 8 bases between the two ends. Looked up from germline, CDR1 is SGDLS and CDR2 is YYNGEE. The entire variable domain, with the rest obtained from reference TRBV9 and TRBJ1-2, is as follows: DSGVTQTPKHLITATGQRVTLRCSPRSGDLSVYWYQQSLDQGLQFLIQYYNGEERAKGNILERFSAQQFPDLHSELNLSSLELGDSALYFCASSVGAEYGYTFGSGTRLTVV.

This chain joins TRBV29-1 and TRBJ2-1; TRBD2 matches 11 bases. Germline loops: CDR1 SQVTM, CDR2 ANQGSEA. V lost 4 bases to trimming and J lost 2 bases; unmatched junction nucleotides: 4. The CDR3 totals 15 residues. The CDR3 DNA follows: TGCAGCGTTGGTCTGACTAGCGGGACCTACAATGAGCAGTTCTTC. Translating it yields CSVGLTSGTYNEQFF.

The CDR3 region has the DNA TGTGCCAGTAGTGATCTAGCGGGGGTGAGAAATGAGCAGTTCTTC. Translation gives CASSDLAGVRNEQFF. This chain uses TRBV19 with TRBJ2-1, with 10 bases that match TRBD2. V was clipped by 5 bases and J by 7 bases; unmatched bases: 8. CDR1 and CDR2 from the germline V gene are LNHDA and SQIVND (reference sequence). The CDR3 runs to 15 residues.